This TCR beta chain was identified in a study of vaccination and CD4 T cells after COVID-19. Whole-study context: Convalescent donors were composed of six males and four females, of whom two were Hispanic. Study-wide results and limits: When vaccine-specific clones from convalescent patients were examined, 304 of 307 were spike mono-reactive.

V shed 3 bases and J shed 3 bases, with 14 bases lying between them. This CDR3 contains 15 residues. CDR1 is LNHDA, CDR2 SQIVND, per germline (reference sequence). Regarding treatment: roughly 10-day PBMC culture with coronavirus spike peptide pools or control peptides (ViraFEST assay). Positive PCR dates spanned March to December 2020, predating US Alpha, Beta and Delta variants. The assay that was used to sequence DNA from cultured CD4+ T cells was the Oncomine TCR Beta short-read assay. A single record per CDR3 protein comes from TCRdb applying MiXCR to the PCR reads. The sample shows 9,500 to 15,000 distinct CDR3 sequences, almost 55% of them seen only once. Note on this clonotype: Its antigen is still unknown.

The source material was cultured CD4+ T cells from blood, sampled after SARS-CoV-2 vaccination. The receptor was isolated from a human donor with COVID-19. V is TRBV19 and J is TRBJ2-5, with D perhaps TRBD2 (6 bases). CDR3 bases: TGTGCCAGTAGTATCTCTTCGACTAGTAAAGAGACCCAGTACTTC. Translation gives CASSISSTSKETQYF.